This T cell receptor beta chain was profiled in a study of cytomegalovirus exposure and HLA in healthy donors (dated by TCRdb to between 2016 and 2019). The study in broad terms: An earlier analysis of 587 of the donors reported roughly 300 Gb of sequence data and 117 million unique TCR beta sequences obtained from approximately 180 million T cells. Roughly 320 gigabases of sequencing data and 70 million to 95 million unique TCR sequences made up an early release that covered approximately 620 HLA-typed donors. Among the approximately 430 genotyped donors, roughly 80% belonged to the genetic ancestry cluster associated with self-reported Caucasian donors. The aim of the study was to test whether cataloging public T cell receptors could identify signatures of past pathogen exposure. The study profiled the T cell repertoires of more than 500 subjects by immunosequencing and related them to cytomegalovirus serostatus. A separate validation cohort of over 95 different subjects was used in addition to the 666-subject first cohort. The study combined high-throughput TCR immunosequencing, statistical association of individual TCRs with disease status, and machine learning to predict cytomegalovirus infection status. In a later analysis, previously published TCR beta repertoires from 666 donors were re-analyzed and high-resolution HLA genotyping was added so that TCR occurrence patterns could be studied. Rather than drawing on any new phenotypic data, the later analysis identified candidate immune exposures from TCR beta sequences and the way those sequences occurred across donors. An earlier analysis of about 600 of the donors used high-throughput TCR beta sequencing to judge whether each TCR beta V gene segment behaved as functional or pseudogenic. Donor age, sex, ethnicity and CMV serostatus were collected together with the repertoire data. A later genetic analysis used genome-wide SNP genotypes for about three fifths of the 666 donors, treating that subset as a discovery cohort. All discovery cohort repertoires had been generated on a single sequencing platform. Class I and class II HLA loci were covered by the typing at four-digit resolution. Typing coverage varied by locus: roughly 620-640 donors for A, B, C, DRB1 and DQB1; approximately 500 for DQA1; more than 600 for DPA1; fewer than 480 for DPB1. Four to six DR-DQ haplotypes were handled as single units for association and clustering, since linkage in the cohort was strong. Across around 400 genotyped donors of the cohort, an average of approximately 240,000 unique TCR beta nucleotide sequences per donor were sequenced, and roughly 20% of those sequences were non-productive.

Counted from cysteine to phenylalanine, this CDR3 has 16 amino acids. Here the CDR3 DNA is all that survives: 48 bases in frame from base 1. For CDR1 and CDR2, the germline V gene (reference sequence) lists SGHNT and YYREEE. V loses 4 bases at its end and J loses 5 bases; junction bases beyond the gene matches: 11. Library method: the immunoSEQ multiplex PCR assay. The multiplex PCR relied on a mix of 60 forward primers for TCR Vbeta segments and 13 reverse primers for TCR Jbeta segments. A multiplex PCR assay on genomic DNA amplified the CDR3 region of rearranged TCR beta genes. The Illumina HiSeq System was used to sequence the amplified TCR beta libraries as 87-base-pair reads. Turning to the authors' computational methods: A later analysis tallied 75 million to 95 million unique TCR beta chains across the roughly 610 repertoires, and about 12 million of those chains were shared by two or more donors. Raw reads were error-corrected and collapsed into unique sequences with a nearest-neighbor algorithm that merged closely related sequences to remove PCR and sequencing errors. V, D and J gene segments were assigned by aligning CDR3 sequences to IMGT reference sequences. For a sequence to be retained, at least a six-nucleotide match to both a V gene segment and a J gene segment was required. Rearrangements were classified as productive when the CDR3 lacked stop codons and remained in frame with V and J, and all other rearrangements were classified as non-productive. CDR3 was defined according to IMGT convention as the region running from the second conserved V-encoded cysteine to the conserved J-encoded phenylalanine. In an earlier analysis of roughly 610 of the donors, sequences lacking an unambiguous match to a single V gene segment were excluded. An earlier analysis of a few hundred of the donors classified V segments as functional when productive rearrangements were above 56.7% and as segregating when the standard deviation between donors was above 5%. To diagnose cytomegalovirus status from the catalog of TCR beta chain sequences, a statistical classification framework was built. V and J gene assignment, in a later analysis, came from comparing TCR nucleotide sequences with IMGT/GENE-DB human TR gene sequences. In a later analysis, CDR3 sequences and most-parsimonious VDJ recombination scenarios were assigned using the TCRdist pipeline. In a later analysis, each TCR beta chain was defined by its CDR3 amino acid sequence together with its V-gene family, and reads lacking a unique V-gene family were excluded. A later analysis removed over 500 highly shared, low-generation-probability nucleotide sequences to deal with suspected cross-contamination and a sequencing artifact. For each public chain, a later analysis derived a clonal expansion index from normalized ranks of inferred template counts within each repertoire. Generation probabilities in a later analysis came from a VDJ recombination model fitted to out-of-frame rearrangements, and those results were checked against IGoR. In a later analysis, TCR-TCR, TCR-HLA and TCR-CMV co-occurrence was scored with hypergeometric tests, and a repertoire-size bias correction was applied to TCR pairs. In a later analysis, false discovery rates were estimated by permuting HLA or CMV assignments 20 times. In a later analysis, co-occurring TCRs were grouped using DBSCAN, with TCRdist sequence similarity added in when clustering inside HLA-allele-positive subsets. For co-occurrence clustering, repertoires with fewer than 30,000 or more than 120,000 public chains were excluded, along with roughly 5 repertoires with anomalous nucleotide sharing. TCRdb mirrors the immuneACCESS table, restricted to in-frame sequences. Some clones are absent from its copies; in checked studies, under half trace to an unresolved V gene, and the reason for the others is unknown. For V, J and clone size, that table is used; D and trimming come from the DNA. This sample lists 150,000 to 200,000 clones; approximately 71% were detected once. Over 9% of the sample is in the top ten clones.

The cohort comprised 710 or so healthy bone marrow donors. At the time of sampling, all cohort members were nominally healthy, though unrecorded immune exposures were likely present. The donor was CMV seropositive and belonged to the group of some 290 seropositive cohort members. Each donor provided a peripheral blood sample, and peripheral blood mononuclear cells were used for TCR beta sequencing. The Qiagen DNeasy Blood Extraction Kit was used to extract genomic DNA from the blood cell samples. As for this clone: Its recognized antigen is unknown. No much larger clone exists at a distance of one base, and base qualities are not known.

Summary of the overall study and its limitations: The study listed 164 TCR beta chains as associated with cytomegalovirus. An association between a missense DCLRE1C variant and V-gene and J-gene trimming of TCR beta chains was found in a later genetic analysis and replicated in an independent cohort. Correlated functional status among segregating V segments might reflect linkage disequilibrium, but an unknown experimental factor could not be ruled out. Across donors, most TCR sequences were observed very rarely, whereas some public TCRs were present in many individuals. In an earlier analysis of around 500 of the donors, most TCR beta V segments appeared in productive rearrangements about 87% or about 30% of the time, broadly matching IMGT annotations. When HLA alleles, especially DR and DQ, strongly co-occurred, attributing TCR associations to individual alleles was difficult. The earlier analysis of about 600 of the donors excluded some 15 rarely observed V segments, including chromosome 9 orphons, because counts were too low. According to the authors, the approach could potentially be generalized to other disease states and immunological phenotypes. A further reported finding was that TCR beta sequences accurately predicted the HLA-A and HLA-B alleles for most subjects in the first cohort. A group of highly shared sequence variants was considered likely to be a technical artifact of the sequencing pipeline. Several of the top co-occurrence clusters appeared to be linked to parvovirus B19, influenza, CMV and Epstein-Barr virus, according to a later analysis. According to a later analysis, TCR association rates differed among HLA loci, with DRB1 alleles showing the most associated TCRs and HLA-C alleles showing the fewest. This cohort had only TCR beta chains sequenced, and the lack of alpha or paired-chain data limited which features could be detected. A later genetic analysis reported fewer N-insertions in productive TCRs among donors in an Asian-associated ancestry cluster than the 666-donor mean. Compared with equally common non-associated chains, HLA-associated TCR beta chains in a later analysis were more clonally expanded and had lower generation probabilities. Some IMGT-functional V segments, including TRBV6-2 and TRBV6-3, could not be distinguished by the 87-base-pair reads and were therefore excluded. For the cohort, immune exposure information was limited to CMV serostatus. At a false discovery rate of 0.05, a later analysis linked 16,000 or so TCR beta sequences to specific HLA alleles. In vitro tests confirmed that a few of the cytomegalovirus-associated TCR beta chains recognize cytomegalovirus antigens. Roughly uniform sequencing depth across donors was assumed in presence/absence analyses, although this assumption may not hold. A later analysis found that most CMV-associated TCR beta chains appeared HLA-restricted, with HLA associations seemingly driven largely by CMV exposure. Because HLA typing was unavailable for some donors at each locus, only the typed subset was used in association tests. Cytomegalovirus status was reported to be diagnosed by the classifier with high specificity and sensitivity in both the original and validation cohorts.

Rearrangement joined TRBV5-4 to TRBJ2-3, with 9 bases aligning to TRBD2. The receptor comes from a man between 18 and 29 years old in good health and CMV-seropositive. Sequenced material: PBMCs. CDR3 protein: CASSQKLAGAGDTQYF. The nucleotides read TGTGCCAGCAGCCAGAAATTAGCGGGAGCCGGAGATACGCAGTATTTT.